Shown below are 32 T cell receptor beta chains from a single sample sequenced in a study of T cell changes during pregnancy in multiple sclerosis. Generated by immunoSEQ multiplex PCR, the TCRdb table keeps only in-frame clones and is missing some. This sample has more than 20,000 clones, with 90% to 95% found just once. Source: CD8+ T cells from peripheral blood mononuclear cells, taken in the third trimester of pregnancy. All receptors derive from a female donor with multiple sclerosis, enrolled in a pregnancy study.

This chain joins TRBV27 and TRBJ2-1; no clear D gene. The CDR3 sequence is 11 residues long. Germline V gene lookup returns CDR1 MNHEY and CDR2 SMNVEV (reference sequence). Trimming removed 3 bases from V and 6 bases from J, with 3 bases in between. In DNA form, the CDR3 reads TGTGCCAGCAGTTTCGGCAATGAGCAGTTCTTC. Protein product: CASSFGNEQFF.

CDR3 coding DNA: TGTGCCAGCAGTTTACAAGGGACAACGAACACCGGGGAGCTGTTTTTT. Translating it yields CASSLQGTTNTGELFF. The chain joins TRBV27 to TRBJ2-2; D may be TRBD1 (6 bases). Germline loops: CDR1 MNHEY, CDR2 SMNVEV (reference sequence). This CDR3 is 16 amino acids long. V was pared by 2 bases and J by 0 bases, with 10 bases between.

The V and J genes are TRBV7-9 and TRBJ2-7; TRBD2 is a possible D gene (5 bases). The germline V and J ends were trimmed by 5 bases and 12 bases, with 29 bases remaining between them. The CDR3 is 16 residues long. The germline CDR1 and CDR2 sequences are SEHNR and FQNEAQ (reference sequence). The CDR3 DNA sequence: TGTGCCAGCAGCCCCGCCTGGATCACTCAATTACGGGGTCCGTACTTC. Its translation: CASSPAWITQLRGPYF.

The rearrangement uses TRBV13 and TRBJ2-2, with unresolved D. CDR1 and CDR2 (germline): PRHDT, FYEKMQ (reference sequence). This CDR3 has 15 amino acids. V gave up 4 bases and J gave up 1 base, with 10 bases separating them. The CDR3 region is CASSSTAVNTGELFF. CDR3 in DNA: TGTGCCAGCAGCTCGACTGCCGTGAACACCGGGGAGCTGTTTTTT.

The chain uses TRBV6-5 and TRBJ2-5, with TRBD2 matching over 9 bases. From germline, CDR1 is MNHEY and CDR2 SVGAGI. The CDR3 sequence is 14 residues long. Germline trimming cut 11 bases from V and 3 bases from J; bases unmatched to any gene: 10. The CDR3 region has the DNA TGTGCCTCTTCGAGCGGGAGGACAAAAGAGACCCAGTACTTC. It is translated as CASSSGRTKETQYF.

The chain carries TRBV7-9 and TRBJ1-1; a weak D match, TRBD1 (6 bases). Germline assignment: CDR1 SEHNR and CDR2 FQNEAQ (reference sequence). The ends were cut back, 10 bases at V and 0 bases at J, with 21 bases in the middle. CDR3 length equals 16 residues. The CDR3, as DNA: TGTGCCATCGAGAGGGGGGAGGGGACTATGAACACTGAAGCTTTCTTT. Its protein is CAIERGEGTMNTEAFF.

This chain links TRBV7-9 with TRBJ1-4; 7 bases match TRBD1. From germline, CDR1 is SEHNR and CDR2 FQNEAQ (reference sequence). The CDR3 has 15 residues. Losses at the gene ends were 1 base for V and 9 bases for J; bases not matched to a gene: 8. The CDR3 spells CASSLGAGGGKKLFF. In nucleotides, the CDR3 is TGTGCCAGCAGCTTAGGGGCAGGGGGAGGCAAAAAACTGTTTTTT.

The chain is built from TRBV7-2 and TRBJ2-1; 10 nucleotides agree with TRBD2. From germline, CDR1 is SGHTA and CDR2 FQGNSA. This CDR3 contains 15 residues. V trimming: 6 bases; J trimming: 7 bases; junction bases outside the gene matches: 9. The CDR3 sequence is CASRLPSGGGNEQFF. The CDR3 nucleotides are TGTGCCAGCAGACTCCCTAGCGGGGGAGGGAATGAGCAGTTCTTC.

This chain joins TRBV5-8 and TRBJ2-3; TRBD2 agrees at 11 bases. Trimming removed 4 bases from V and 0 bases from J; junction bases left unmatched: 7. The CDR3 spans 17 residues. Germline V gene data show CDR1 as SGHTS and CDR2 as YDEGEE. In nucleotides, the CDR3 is TGTGCCAGCAGCACCGGACTAGCGGGCCTGAGCACAGATACGCAGTATTTT. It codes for CASSTGLAGLSTDTQYF.

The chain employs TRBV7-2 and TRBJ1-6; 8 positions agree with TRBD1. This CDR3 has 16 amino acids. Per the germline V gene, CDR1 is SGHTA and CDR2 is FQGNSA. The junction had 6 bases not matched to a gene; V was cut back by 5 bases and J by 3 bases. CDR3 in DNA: TGTGCCAGCAGCCAGGGACAGGCCTACTATAATTCACCCCTCCACTTT. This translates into CASSQGQAYYNSPLHF.

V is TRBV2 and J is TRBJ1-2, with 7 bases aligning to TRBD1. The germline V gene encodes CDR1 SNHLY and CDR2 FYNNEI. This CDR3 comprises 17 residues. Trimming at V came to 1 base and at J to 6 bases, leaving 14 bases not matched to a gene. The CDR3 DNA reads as TGTGCCAGCAGTGAAGGCCTACAGACAGGGCTTCGGGATGGCTACACCTTC. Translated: CASSEGLQTGLRDGYTF.

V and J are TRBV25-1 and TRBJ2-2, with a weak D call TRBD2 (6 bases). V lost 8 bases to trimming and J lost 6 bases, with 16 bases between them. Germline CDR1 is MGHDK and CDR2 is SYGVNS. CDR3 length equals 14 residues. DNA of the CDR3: TGTGCCAGCGGTAACGGAGGGCCACCCGGGGAGCTGTTTTTT. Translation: CASGNGGPPGELFF. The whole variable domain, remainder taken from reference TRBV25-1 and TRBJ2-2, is EADIYQTPRYLVIGTGKKITLECSQTMGHDKMYWYQQDPGMELHLIHYSYGVNSTEKGDLSSESTVSRIRTEHFPLTLESARPSHTSQYLCASGNGGPPGELFFGEGSRLTVL.

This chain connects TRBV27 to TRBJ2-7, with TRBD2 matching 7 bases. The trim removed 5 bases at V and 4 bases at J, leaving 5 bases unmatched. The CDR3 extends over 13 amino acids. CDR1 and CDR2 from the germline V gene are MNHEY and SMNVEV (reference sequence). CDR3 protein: CASSHRGGYEQYF. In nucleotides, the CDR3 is TGTGCCAGCAGTCACCGCGGGGGATACGAGCAGTACTTC.

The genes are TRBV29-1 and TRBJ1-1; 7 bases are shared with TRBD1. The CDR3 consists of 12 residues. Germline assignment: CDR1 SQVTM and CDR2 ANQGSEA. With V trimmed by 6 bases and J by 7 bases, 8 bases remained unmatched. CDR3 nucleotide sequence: TGCAGCGTCCCTGGGGCAGGGGGTGAAGCTTTCTTT. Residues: CSVPGAGGEAFF.

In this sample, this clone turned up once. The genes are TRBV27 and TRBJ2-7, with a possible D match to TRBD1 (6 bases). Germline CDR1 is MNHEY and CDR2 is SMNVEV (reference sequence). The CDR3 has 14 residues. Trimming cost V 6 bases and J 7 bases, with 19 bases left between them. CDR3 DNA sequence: TGTGCCAGCAGGGGAGAACAGGGATTAGGGGAGCAGTACTTC. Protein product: CASRGEQGLGEQYF.

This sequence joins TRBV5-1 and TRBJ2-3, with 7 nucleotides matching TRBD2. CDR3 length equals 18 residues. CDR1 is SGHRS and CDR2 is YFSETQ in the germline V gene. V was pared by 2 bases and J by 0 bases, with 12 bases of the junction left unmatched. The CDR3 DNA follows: TGCGCCAGCAGCTTCTCGGGACTAAGGGTCCTGAGCACAGATACGCAGTATTTT. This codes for CASSFSGLRVLSTDTQYF. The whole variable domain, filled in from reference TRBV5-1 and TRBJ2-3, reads KAGVTQTPRYLIKTRGQQVTLSCSPISGHRSVSWYQQTPGQGLQFLFEYFSETQRNKGNFPGRFSGRQFSNSRSEMNVSTLELGDSALYLCASSFSGLRVLSTDTQYFGPGTRLTVL.

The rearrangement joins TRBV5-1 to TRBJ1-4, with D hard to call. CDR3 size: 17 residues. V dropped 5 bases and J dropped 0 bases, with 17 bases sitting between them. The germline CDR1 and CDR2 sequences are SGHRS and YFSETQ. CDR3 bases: TGCGCCAGCAGACTAACCGGAACACCTGCAACTAATGAAAAACTGTTTTTT. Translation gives CASRLTGTPATNEKLFF. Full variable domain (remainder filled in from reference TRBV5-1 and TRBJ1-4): KAGVTQTPRYLIKTRGQQVTLSCSPISGHRSVSWYQQTPGQGLQFLFEYFSETQRNKGNFPGRFSGRQFSNSRSEMNVSTLELGDSALYLCASRLTGTPATNEKLFFGSGTQLSVL.

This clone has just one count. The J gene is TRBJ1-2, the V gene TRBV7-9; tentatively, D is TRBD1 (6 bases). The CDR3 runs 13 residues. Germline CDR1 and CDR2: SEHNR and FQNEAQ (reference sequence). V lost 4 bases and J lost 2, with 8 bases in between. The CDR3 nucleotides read TGTGCCAGCAGCTCGGGGACAAACTATGGCTACACCTTC. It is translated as CASSSGTNYGYTF.

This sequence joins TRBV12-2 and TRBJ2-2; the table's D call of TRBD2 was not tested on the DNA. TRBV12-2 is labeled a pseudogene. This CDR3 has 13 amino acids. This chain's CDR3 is CASRSPGGGELFF. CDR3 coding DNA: TGTGCAAGTCGCTCCCCCGGCGGCGGGGAGCTGTTTTTT.

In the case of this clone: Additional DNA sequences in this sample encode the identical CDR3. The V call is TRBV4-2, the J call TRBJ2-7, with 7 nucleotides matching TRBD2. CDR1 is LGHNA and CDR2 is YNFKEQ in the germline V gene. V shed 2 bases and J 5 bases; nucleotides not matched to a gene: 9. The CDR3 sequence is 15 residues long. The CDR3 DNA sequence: TGTGCCAGCAGCCAATCTCGAGCGGGGAATGACGAGCAGTACTTC. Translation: CASSQSRAGNDEQYF.

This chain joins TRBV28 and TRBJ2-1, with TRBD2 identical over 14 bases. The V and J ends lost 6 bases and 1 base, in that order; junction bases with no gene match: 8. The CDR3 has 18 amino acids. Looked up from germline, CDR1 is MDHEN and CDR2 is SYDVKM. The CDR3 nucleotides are TGTGCCAGCAGCTCGGGGACTAGCGGGAGACTGTCCTACAATGAGCAGTTCTTC. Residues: CASSSGTSGRLSYNEQFF.

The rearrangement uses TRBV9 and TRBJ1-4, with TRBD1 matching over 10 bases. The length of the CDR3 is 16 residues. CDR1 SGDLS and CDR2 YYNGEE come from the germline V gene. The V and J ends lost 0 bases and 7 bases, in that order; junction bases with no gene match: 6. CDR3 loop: CASSVAGQGVGEKLFF. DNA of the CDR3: TGTGCCAGCAGCGTAGCTGGACAGGGGGTGGGTGAAAAACTGTTTTTT.

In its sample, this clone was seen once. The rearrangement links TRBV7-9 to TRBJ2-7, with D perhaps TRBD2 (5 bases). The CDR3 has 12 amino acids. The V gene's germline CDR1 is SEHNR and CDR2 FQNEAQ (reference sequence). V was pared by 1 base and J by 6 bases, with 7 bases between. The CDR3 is CASSLGGVEQYF. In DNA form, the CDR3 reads TGTGCCAGCAGCTTAGGGGGAGTCGAGCAGTACTTC.

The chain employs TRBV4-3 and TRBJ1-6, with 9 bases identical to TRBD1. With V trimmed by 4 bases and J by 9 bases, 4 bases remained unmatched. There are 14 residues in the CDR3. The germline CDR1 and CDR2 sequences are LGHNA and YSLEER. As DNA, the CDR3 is TGCGCCAGCAGCCGGGACAGGGAAAGTTCACCCCTCCACTTT. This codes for CASSRDRESSPLHF.

The CDR3 region is CASSPDSHFDQPQHF. CDR3 DNA sequence: TGCGCCAGCAGCCCTGACAGCCACTTCGATCAGCCCCAGCATTTT. The chain couples TRBV5-1 to TRBJ1-5; D perhaps matches TRBD1 (5 bases). Germline-derived CDR1 and CDR2 are SGHRS and YFSETQ. This CDR3 is 15 amino acids long. Trimming shortened V by 4 bases and J by 5 bases, and 16 bases separated the two germline ends.

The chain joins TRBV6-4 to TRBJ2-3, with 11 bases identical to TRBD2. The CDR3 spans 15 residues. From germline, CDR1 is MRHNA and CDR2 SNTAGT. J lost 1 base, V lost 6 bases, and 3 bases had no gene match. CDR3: CASSATSGGTDTQYF. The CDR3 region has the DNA TGTGCCAGCAGCGCGACTAGCGGGGGCACAGATACGCAGTATTTT.

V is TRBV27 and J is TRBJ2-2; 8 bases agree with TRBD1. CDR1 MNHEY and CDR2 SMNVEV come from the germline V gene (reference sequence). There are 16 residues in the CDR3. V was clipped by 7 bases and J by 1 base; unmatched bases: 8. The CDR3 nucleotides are TGTGCCAGCATCACCTCGGGACAGGAGAACACCGGGGAGCTGTTTTTT. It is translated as CASITSGQENTGELFF.

The CDR3 region is CASSLTGTDYEQYF. The CDR3 coding sequence is TGTGCCAGCAGCTTAACCGGGACAGATTACGAGCAGTACTTC. J is TRBJ2-5 and V is TRBV7-3; 7 positions match TRBD1. The J call may not be correct, given that the DNA end is closer to TRBJ2-7. Per the germline V gene, CDR1 is SGHTA and CDR2 is FQGTGA. This CDR3 has 14 amino acids.

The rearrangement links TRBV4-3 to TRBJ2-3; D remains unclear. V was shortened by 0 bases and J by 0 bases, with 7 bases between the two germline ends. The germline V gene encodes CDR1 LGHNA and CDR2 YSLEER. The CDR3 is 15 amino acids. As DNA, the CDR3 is TGCGCCAGCAGCCAAGATCGAGATAGCACAGATACGCAGTATTTT. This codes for CASSQDRDSTDTQYF.

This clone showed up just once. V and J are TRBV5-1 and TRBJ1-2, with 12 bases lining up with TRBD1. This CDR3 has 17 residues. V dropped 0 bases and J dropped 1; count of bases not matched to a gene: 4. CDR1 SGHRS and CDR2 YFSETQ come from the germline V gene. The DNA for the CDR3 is TGCGCCAGCAGCTTGGAGGGACAGGGGGCGTATAACTATGGCTACACCTTC. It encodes CASSLEGQGAYNYGYTF.

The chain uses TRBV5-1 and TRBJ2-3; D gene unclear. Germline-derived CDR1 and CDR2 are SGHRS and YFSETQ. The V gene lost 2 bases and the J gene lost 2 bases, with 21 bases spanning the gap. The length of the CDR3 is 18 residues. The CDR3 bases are TGCGCCAGCAGCTTTAACGTCCAAGGTCGAACTAACACAGATACGCAGTATTTT. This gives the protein CASSFNVQGRTNTDTQYF.

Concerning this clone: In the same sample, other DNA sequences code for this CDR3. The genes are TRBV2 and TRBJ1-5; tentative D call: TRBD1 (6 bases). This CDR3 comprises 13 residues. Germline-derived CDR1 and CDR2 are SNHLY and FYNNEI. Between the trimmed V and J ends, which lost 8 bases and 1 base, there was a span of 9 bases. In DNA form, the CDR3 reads TGTGCCAGCTGGGGGCAAAGCAATCAGCCCCAGCATTTT. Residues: CASWGQSNQPQHF.